The clone carrying this T cell receptor beta chain was counted only a few times. Antigen unknown. Unique molecular identifiers were incorporated when the TCRbeta library was constructed. MiXCR, run by TCRdb on the PCR reads, gives a single entry per CDR3 protein. The table shows about 580,000 distinct CDR3 sequences, with around 27% occurring only once. The germline V gene encodes CDR1 SGHKS and CDR2 YYEKEE (reference sequence). The CDR3 runs 15 residues. The V end lost 0 bases, the J end lost 3 bases, and 13 bases lay between the germline ends. This entry belongs to a study of T-cell reconstitution after alpha-beta-depleted transplantation in children. General study points: After transplant, at about two months, alpha-beta T cells were reportedly derived from several hundred expanded graft clones. Newly produced T cells mostly accounted for T-cell counts and diversity one year post-transplant. Some patients' high day-60 TCRbeta diversity was traced to surviving recipient T cells and thymic progenitors.

This specimen was PBMCs, taken before TCRalphabeta/CD19-depleted stem cell transplant. The V gene is TRBV5-5, the J gene TRBJ2-7, with D tentatively TRBD1 or TRBD2 (5 bases each). This receptor was identified in a boy younger than two with Wiskott-Aldrich syndrome, due to receive a stem cell transplant. DNA for the CDR3: TGTGCCAGCAGCTTGGGAGAGGGACGAGGCTACGAGCAGTACTTC. It is translated as CASSLGEGRGYEQYF.